These T cell receptor beta chains were read from a single sample in a study of blood T cell repertoires in COVID-19. TCRdb keeps only in-frame clones here, not all; method: immunoSEQ multiplex PCR. The repertoire has about 240,000 clones, 75% to 90% of them found once; the top ten carry about 3.3%. Sequencing was carried out using PBMCs or T cells enriched from blood (not recorded which). The origin of the receptors is a woman aged 40 to 50 with acute COVID-19. The CDR3 runs from the conserved cysteine through the conserved F or W. D genes are given only for firm matches. Part of the rows lack a size; the others show once, few, many or a class for expanded clones.

size,D,J,V,CDR3,DNA
-,-,TRBJ1-1,TRBV6-6,CASSTGGNTEAFF,TGTGCCAGCAGCACGGGGGGGAACACTGAAGCTTTCTTT
-,TRBD1,TRBJ1-2,TRBV14,CASSQGWAGGAGYTF,TGTGCCAGCAGCCAAGGATGGGCAGGGGGCGCTGGCTACACCTTC
-,-,TRBJ1-2,TRBV24-1,CATSESGYGYTF,TGTGCCACCAGTGAGTCGGGCTATGGCTACACCTTC
-,-,TRBJ1-2,TRBV3-1/TRBV3-2,CASSQDKWPLGYGYTF,TGTGCCAGCAGCCAAGATAAGTGGCCCCTAGGCTATGGCTACACCTTC
-,-,TRBJ2-7,TRBV5-1,CASSIQGNYEQYF,TGCGCCAGCAGCATACAGGGTAACTACGAGCAGTACTTC
-,TRBD2,TRBJ2-3,TRBV4-1,CASSPRAGETDTQYF,TGCGCCAGCAGCCCCAGAGCGGGAGAAACAGATACGCAGTATTTT
-,-,TRBJ2-5,TRBV12-5,CASGLPLGGRETQYF,TGTGCTAGTGGTTTGCCCCTGGGGGGTCGGGAGACCCAGTACTTC
-,TRBD2,TRBJ2-1,TRBV19,CASSEAGVRIEQFF,TGTGCCAGTAGTGAAGCGGGAGTGAGAATTGAGCAGTTCTTC
-,-,TRBJ2-2,TRBV1,CTSSPGGSYEGWDTGELFF,TGCACCAGCAGCCCCGGGGGTTCCTATGAGGGGTGGGACACCGGGGAGCTGTTTTTT
-,TRBD2,TRBJ2-5,TRBV5-1,CATGLAGVPQETQYF,TGCGCCACCGGACTAGCGGGAGTACCCCAAGAGACCCAGTACTTC
many,TRBD1,TRBJ2-7,TRBV7-9,CASSDHRGVDEQYF,TGTGCCAGCAGCGACCACAGGGGCGTCGACGAGCAGTACTTC
-,-,TRBJ2-7,TRBV4-1,CASSQGGTSYEQYF,TGCGCCAGCAGCCAGGGGGGGACAAGTTACGAGCAGTACTTC
once,-,TRBJ2-2,TRBV18,CASSPLSFGGTNTGELFF,TGTGCCAGCTCACCACTTTCGTTTGGAGGAACGAACACCGGGGAGCTGTTTTTT
-,-,TRBJ2-7,TRBV7-9,CASSSLRWEQYF,TGTGCCAGCAGCTCCCTTCGGTGGGAGCAGTACTTC
-,TRBD2,TRBJ2-3,TRBV10-3,CAISFPQSRTSVQTDTQYF,TGTGCCATCAGTTTCCCCCAATCCAGGACTAGCGTACAGACAGATACGCAGTATTTT
-,TRBD2,TRBJ2-1,TRBV24-1,CATSDVAGASKVEQFF,TGTGCCACCAGTGATGTAGCGGGAGCAAGTAAGGTTGAGCAGTTCTTC
once,TRBD2,TRBJ2-1,TRBV3-1/TRBV3-2,CASSQEGTSTEQFF,TGTGCCAGCAGCCAGGAGGGGACTAGCACCGAGCAGTTCTTC
-,-,TRBJ1-2,TRBV9,CASSVGLPEANYGYTF,TGTGCCAGCAGCGTAGGCCTGCCAGAAGCTAACTATGGCTACACCTTC
-,-,TRBJ2-7,TRBV11-2,CASSLERGTYEQYF,TGTGCCAGCAGCTTAGAGAGAGGAACCTACGAGCAGTACTTC
-,TRBD1,TRBJ1-1,TRBV6-1,CASSEAPGQTLVGAFF,TGTGCCAGCAGTGAAGCGCCGGGACAGACTCTAGTTGGGGCTTTCTTT
few,TRBD1,TRBJ1-5,TRBV7-8,CASSLGDSENQPQHF,TGTGCCAGCAGCTTAGGGGACAGCGAAAATCAGCCCCAGCATTTT
-,TRBD2,TRBJ2-3,TRBV24-1,CATRTSGITDTQYF,TGTGCCACCAGGACTAGCGGGATTACAGATACGCAGTATTTT
once,-,TRBJ2-7,TRBV19,CASSLGINSYEQYF,TGTGCCAGTAGTCTCGGGATTAACTCCTACGAGCAGTACTTC
many,-,TRBJ2-7,TRBV7-8,CASSLEMSYEQYF,TGTGCCAGCAGCTTAGAGATGAGCTACGAGCAGTACTTC
-,-,TRBJ2-1,TRBV19,CASSITSGTYNEQFF,TGTGCCAGTAGTATCACAAGCGGAACCTACAATGAGCAGTTCTTC
-,-,TRBJ1-1,TRBV19,CASTFRQLLNTEAFF,TGTGCCAGTACCTTCCGACAGTTACTGAACACTGAAGCTTTCTTT
once,TRBD2,TRBJ2-7,TRBV4-2,CASSQFPAGGPAEQYF,TGTGCCAGCAGCCAGTTCCCAGCGGGAGGGCCGGCCGAGCAGTACTTC
-,TRBD1,TRBJ2-1,TRBV11-2,CASSFGTGGNEQFF,TGTGCCAGCAGCTTTGGGACAGGGGGCAATGAGCAGTTCTTC
-,TRBD1,TRBJ1-1,TRBV5-5,CASSRHFQGAGAEAFF,TGTGCCAGCAGCCGGCATTTTCAGGGGGCGGGTGCTGAAGCTTTCTTT
-,-,TRBJ2-3,TRBV5-1,CASSGAGFTDTQYF,TGCGCCAGCTCCGGTGCAGGTTTCACAGATACGCAGTATTTT
-,-,TRBJ2-2,TRBV5-4,CASSLLPGETGELFF,TGTGCCAGCAGCTTGTTACCAGGGGAGACCGGGGAGCTGTTTTTT
-,-,TRBJ1-6,TRBV5-4,CASSRTAPGNSPLHF,TGTGCCAGCAGCAGGACCGCCCCAGGGAATTCACCCCTCCACTTT
-,TRBD1,TRBJ1-6,TRBV19,CASSGGQGGNSPLHF,TGTGCCAGTAGTGGCGGACAGGGGGGTAATTCACCCCTCCACTTT
-,TRBD1,TRBJ1-5,TRBV27,CASSLQTGFQPQHF,TGTGCCAGCAGTTTACAGACAGGGTTTCAGCCCCAGCATTTT
-,TRBD1,TRBJ1-1,TRBV15,CATSRGSQGVNTEAFF,TGTGCCACCAGCAGAGGGTCCCAGGGGGTAAACACTGAAGCTTTCTTT
-,-,TRBJ1-6,TRBV11-1,CASSFRDRSPDSPLHF,TGTGCCAGCAGCTTCCGAGACAGGTCACCGGATTCACCCCTCCACTTT
-,TRBD2,TRBJ2-1,TRBV4-2,CASSQDRREDSLDEQFF,TGTGCCAGCAGCCAAGATAGGCGGGAGGATTCTCTGGATGAGCAGTTCTTC
once,-,TRBJ1-5,TRBV6-5,CASSLGGAGGNQPQHF,TGTGCCAGCAGTTTGGGCGGGGCAGGTGGGAATCAGCCCCAGCATTTT
-,TRBD2,TRBJ2-3,TRBV7-9,CASSFFGREGDTQYF,TGTGCCAGCAGCTTTTTCGGGAGGGAGGGAGATACGCAGTATTTT